This TCR beta chain was captured by sequencing in a study of Graves' ophthalmopathy and Graves' hyperthyroidism listed by TCRdb under 2018. Turning to the overall study: Peripheral blood was collected before any treatment was given, at the time of initial diagnosis. To tell Graves' ophthalmopathy apart from Graves' hyperthyroidism, and to predict which patients would progress to ophthalmopathy, the study relied on TCR beta repertoire signatures. In total, 135 blood samples were TCR-sequenced: 43 ophthalmopathy, around 75 hyperthyroidism and some 17 hyperthyroidism-to-ophthalmopathy patients. To explore V-J signatures distinguishing ophthalmopathy from hyperthyroidism, a discovery set of 100 or so patients (43 ophthalmopathy, 57 stable hyperthyroidism) was enrolled. An independent validation cohort comprised under 20 hyperthyroidism patients and 15 to 17 patients who later progressed from hyperthyroidism to ophthalmopathy. T-cell repertoires of thyroid tissue and blood were compared in six or seven hyperthyroidism patients. Following sample collection, hyperthyroidism patients were given methimazole at a starting dose of 30 mg daily, and ophthalmopathy patients were given high-dose intravenous methylprednisolone.

Taken from cysteine to phenylalanine, the CDR3 has 15 residues. Only CDR3 DNA is held: 45 bases, read in frame from base 1. For this chain, trimming is 5 bases at the V end and 7 bases at the J end, and the number of junction bases without a gene match is 11. The germline V gene (reference sequence) supplies CDR1 LNHDA and CDR2 SQIVND. Beyond this particular receptor, the publication reports: Ophthalmopathy was separated from stable hyperthyroidism by the 13-signature model with about 88% sensitivity and 81% to 83% specificity in cross-validation and with 80%/75% in the test set. Most of the expanded thyroid clonotypes with a frequency above 0.001 were also detected in blood, and it was suggested that the thyroid immune response may be reflected by blood repertoires. In validation, the model predicted ophthalmopathy progression with about 70% sensitivity and 72.22% specificity; about a dozen predicted patients were CT-confirmed with GO in a median of about 6.1 months. Sample size was not statistically predetermined, and group allocation was not concealed from the investigators.

For repertoire sequencing, TCR beta CDR3 regions were amplified from RNA transcripts. HTBI primers and the Qiagen OneStep RT-PCR kit were used in a first-round RT-PCR, which was followed by a second-round multiplex PCR, size selection and purification. The libraries underwent paired-end sequencing with 100 bp reads on an Illumina HiSeq2000. The study's own analysis went as follows. SOAPnuke was used for read processing, and reads with adapters, uncalled bases, a mean Phred below 15, or no exact constant-primer or identifier match were discarded. COPE v1.2.5 was used to merge high-quality paired reads. Unique nucleotide sequences were defined as clonotypes and aligned to IMGT TRB V, D and J references using MiTCR v1.1. The analysis was limited to V-J combinations with a frequency above 0.0001, which together covered 98% to 99.2% of repertoires. For each V-J combination, a TCR clonal expansion and chaos score was defined as F50 clonal expansion divided by the chaos observed in the TCRdist matrix. Welch's t-statistics and random forest were used to reduce features to about 13 V-J combinations, which were fed into a naive Bayes classifier. The Morisita-Horn index was used to measure how similar the thyroid and blood repertoires were. TCRdb trimmed public reads at Q25 via fastp, called clones via MiXCR and kept in-frame beta chains. One record per CDR3 amino acid sequence lists the most common genes and DNA. The V and J calls were not made by the authors but by TCRdb's processing. The sample table holds 650,000 to 900,000 distinct CDR3 sequences, of which approximately 40% were seen once. About 40% of the sample rests with the top ten.

Concerning this clonotype: Its antigen target is currently unknown. No base-level quality is on record; no much larger clone is a single base apart.

Patients with ophthalmopathy had moderately to severely active disease, with a Clinical Activity Score of 3 or more, a NOSPECS grade of 4 or more, and a disease duration of less than 3 months. Patients with other autoimmune diseases, uncontrolled infections, pregnancy or lactation were excluded from the study. Diagnosis was based on clinical symptoms, serum thyroxine, TRAb, thyroid ultrasound and orbital computed tomography. PBMCs were isolated from 10 ml of fresh peripheral blood by Ficoll-Paque density gradient centrifugation. Total RNA was extracted using Trizol reagent, and RNA quality was checked on an Agilent 2100 Bioanalyzer.

The clonotype was recovered from an adult man with Graves' ophthalmopathy. The sequencing input was peripheral blood. The chain is made from TRBV19 and TRBJ1-5; TRBD1 fits 7 bases in the junction. The sequenced DNA: TGTGCCAGTAGTCTGGGTACAGGGGTGGGCCAGCCCCAGCATTTT. Translated, this gives CASSLGTGVGQPQHF.